The rows below give T cell receptor beta chains drawn from one sample of a study of OX40 agonist ivuxolimab in advanced cancers. Only in-frame clones appear in the TCRdb table, and some are missing; sequencing was by immunoSEQ multiplex PCR. The sample shows 50,000 to 80,000 clones, approximately 90% of them seen only once. Material: CD4+ or CD8+ T cells sorted from blood, obtained in a trial of the OX40 agonist ivuxolimab. The receptor set was obtained from an adult with an advanced solid tumor such as melanoma, head and neck, liver or kidney cancer. Both conserved end residues are part of each CDR3. A D gene is named only where the DNA matches it firmly. Not every row has a clone size; where given, it reads once, few, many or a size class.

-	-	TRBV11-2	TRBJ2-7	TGTGCCAGCAGCTTACAGCACTACGAGCAGTACTTC	CASSLQHYEQYF
-	-	TRBV2	TRBJ1-2	TGTGCCAGCAGGATGGGACAAACTAACTATGGCTACACCTTC	CASRMGQTNYGYTF
-	-	TRBV25-1	TRBJ1-3	TGTGCCAGCAGTGAACCAGGGACTGCTTCTGGAAACACCATATATTTT	CASSEPGTASGNTIYF
TRBD2	once	TRBV7-6	TRBJ2-2	TGTGCCAGCAGCTTAAGAGGGAGGCTAGCGGGAAGCACCGGGGAGCTGTTTTTT	CASSLRGRLAGSTGELFF
TRBD1	once	TRBV7-9	TRBJ1-2	TGTGCCAGCAGCTTAGGGGACAGCGGACTCTATGGCTACACCTTC	CASSLGDSGLYGYTF
-	-	TRBV23-1	TRBJ2-7	TGCGCCAGCGGCCGCCGGGAATTGCTAAGGGAGCAGTACTTC	CASGRRELLREQYF
-	-	TRBV5-4	TRBJ1-1	TGTGCCAGCAGCTTGCCGAACACTGAAGCTTTCTTT	CASSLPNTEAFF
TRBD1	-	TRBV19	TRBJ2-7	TGTGCCAGTAGCCCCCTTACAGGGGGCGGGGTATTCTACGAGCAGTACTTC	CASSPLTGGGVFYEQYF
TRBD1	-	TRBV19	TRBJ1-1	TGTGCCAGTACCCGGACAGGGGTCTTCCCTGAAGCTTTCTTT	CASTRTGVFPEAFF
-	-	TRBV6-1	TRBJ1-2	TGTGCCAGCAGTGATATAATCAGTCTCCATGGCTACACCTTC	CASSDIISLHGYTF
-	-	TRBV28	TRBJ2-3	TGTGCCAGCACCGCTGGGGGGGCTAGCACAGATACGCAGTATTTT	CASTAGGASTDTQYF
-	-	TRBV7-8	TRBJ1-5	TGTGCCAGCAGCTTGTCTTCACGCAATCAGCCCCAGCATTTT	CASSLSSRNQPQHF
TRBD2	-	TRBV4-1	TRBJ2-1	TGCGCCAGCAGCCAAGAGCCGGGGACTAGGAGCAATGAGCAGTTCTTC	CASSQEPGTRSNEQFF
-	-	TRBV30	TRBJ2-3	TGTGCCTGGCGTGGGAGCCCCGCAGATACGCAGTATTTT	CAWRGSPADTQYF